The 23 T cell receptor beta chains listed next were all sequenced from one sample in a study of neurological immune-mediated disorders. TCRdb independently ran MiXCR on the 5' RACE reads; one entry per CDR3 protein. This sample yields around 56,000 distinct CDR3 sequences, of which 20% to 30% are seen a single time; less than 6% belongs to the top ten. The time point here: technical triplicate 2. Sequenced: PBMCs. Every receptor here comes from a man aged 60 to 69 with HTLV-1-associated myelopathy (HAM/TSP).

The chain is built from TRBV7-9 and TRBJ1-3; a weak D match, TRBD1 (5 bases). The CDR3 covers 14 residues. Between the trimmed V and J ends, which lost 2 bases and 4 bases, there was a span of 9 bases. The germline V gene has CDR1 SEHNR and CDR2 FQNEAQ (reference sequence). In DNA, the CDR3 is TGTGCCAGCAGCTTAACAGGAACGGGAAACACCATATATTTT. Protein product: CASSLTGTGNTIYF.

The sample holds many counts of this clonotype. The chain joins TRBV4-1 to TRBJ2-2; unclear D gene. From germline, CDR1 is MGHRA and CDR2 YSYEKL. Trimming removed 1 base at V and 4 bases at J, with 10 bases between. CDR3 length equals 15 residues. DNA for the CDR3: TGCGCCAGCAGCCAAGCGGGCCAGACCACCGGGGAGCTGTTTTTT. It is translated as CASSQAGQTTGELFF.

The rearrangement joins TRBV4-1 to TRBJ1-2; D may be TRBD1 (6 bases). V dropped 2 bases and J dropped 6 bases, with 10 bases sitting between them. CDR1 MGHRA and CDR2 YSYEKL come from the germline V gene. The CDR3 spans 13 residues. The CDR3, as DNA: TGCGCCAGCAGCCAAAGGGGGGTCCATGGCTACACCTTC. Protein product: CASSQRGVHGYTF.

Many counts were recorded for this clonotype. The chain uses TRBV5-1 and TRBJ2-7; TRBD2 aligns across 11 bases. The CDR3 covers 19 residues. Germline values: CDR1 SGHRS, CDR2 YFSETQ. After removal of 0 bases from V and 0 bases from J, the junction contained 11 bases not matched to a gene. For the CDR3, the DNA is TGCGCCAGCAGCTTGGTCCCGACTAGCGGGATGGGGAGCTCCTACGAGCAGTACTTC. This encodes CASSLVPTSGMGSSYEQYF.

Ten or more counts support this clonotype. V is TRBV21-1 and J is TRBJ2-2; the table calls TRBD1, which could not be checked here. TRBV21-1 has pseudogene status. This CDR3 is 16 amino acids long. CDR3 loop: CASNLGETGNTGELFF. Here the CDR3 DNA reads TGTGCCAGCAACCTTGGGGAGACAGGGAACACCGGGGAGCTGTTTTTT.

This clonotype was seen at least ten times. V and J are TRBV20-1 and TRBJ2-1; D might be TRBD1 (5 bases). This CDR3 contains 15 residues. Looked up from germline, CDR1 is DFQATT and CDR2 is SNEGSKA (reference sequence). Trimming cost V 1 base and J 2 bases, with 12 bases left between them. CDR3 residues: CSARGQWSTYNEQFF. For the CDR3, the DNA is TGCAGTGCTAGAGGACAGTGGTCCACCTACAATGAGCAGTTCTTC.

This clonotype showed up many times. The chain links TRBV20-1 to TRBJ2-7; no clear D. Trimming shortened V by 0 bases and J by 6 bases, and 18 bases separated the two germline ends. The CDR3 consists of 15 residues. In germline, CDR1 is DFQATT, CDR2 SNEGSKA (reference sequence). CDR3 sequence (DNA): TGCAGTGCTAGAGATCTTGTCAAGGGTGGTTCCGAGCAGTACTTC. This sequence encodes CSARDLVKGGSEQYF.

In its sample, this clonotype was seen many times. CDR3 in DNA: TGCAGTGCCACGCACACAGACAAAGAGACCCAGTACTTC. It specifies CSATHTDKETQYF. The V call is TRBV20-1, the J call TRBJ2-5; D not resolved. The V end lost 6 bases, the J end lost 3 bases, and 14 bases lay between the germline ends. Germline CDR1 DFQATT, CDR2 SNEGSKA (reference sequence). The CDR3 is 13 amino acids.

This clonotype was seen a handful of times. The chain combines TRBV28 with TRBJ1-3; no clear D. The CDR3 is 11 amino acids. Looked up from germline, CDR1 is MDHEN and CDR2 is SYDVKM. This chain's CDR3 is CSCSDARTIYF. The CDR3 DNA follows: TGTTCCTGCAGTGACGCCAGAACCATATATTTT.

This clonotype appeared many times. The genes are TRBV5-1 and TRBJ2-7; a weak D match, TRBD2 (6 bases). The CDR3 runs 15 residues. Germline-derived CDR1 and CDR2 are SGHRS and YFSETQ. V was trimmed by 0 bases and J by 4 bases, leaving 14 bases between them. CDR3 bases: TGCGCCAGCAGCTTGGCTAGGCAGGGAGGATACGAGCAGTACTTC. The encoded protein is CASSLARQGGYEQYF.

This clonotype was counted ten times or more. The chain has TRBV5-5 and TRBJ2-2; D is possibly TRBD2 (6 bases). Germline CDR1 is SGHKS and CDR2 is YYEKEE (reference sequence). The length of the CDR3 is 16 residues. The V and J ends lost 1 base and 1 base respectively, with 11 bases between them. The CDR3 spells CASSLRGDVNTGELFF. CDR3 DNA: TGTGCCAGCAGCTTGCGCGGGGACGTGAACACCGGGGAGCTGTTTTTT.

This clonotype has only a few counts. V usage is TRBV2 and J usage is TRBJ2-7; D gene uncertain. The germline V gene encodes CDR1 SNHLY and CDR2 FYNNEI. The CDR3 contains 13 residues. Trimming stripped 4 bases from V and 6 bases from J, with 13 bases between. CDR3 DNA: TGTGCCAGCAGTGGTCGCACAACGGGCGAGCAGTACTTC. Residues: CASSGRTTGEQYF.

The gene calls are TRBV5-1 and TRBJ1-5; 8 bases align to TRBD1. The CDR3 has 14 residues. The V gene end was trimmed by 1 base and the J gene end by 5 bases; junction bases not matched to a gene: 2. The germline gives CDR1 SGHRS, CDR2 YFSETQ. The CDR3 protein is CASSLSGGDQPQHF. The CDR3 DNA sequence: TGCGCCAGCAGCTTGTCAGGGGGCGATCAGCCCCAGCATTTT. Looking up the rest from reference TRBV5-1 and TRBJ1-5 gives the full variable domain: KAGVTQTPRYLIKTRGQQVTLSCSPISGHRSVSWYQQTPGQGLQFLFEYFSETQRNKGNFPGRFSGRQFSNSRSEMNVSTLELGDSALYLCASSLSGGDQPQHFGDGTRLSIL.

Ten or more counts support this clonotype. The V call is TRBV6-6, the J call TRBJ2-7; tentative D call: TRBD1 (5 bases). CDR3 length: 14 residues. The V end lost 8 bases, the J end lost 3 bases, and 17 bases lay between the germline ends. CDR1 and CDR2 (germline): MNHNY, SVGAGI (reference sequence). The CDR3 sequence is CASDGQGTDYEQYF. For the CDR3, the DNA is TGTGCCAGCGACGGGCAGGGCACCGACTACGAGCAGTACTTC.

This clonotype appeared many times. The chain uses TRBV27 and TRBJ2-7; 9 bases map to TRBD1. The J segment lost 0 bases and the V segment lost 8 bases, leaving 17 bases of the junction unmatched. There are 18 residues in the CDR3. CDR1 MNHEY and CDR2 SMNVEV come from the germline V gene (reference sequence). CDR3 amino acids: CASPWDRAPRLGSYEQYF. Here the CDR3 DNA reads TGTGCCAGCCCCTGGGACAGGGCCCCGCGTTTGGGCTCCTACGAGCAGTACTTC.

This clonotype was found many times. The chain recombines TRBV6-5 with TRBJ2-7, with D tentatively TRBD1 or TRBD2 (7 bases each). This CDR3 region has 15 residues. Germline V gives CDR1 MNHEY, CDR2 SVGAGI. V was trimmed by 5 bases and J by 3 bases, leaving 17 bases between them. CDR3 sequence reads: CASSPGGEGIYEQYF. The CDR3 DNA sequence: TGTGCCAGCAGTCCAGGGGGGGAGGGAATCTACGAGCAGTACTTC.

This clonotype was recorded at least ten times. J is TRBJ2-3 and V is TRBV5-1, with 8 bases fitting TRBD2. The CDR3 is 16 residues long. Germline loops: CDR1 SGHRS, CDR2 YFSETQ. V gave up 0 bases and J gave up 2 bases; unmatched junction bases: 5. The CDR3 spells CASSLAGGANTDTQYF. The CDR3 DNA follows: TGCGCCAGCAGCTTGGCCGGGGGGGCCAACACAGATACGCAGTATTTT.

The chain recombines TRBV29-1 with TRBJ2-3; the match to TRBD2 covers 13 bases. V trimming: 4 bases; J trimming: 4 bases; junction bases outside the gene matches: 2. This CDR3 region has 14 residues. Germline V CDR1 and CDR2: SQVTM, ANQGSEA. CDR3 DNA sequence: TGCAGCGTTGCGGGACTAGCGGGACCAGATACGCAGTATTTT. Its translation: CSVAGLAGPDTQYF.

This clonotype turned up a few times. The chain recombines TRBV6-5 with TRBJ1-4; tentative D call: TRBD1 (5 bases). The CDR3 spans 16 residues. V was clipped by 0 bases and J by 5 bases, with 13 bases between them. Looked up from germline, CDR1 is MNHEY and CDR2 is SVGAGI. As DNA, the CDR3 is TGTGCCAGCAGTTACTCCTTCTACAGGTCAAATGAAAAACTGTTTTTT. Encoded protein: CASSYSFYRSNEKLFF.

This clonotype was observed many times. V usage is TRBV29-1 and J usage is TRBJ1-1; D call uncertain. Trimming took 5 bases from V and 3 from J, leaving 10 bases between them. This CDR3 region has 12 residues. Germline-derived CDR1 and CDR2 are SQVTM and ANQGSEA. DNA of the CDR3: TGCAGCGTTTCAGACGATCACACTGAAGCTTTCTTT. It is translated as CSVSDDHTEAFF. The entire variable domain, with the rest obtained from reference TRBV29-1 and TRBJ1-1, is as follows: SAVISQKPSRDICQRGTSLTIQCQVDSQVTMMFWYRQQPGQSLTLIATANQGSEATYESGFVIDKFPISRPNLTFSTLTVSNMSPEDSSIYLCSVSDDHTEAFFGQGTRLTVV.

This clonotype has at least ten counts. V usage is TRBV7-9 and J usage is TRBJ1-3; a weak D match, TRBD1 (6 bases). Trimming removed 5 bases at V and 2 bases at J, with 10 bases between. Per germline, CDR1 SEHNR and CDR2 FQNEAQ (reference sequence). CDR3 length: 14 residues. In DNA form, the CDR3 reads TGTGCCAGCAGCGGGGGCATAACTGGAAACACCATATATTTT. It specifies CASSGGITGNTIYF.

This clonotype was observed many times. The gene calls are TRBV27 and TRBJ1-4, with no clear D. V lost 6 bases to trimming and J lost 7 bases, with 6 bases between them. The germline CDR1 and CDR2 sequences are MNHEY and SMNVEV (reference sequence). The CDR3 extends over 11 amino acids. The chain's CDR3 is CASRGSEKLFF. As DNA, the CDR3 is TGTGCCAGCAGAGGGAGTGAAAAACTGTTTTTT.

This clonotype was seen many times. CDR3 coding DNA: TGTGCCAGCAACGGGGGACTAGCTAACAATGAGCAGTTCTTC. Translated: CASNGGLANNEQFF. The chain recombines TRBV6-1 with TRBJ2-1; 9 bases fit TRBD2. Germline V gives CDR1 MNHNS, CDR2 SASEGT. CDR3 length: 14 amino acids. V lost 7 bases, J lost 5 bases, and 6 bases stayed unmatched.